These 4 T cell receptor beta chains share one sample of origin, sequenced in a study of blood T cell repertoires in COVID-19. Here immunoSEQ multiplex PCR was the method, and the copy in TCRdb shows in-frame clones only, minus some. This sample has about 62,000 clones, with around four fifths found just once. The sequenced material came from peripheral blood. The receptors derive from a woman over 75 with active or convalescent COVID-19.

The chain carries TRBV5-4 and TRBJ2-3; D might be TRBD1 (6 bases). Trimming took 4 bases from V and 2 from J, leaving 11 bases between them. There are 14 residues in the CDR3. The germline gives CDR1 SGHNT, CDR2 YYREEE (reference sequence). The CDR3 reads CASSKDRPTDTQYF. In nucleotides, the CDR3 is TGTGCCAGCAGCAAGGACAGACCCACAGATACGCAGTATTTT. Full variable domain (rest looked up from reference TRBV5-4 and TRBJ2-3): ETGVTQSPTHLIKTRGQQVTLRCSSQSGHNTVSWYQQALGQGPQFIFQYYREEENGRGNFPPRFSGLQFPNYSSELNVNALELDDSALYLCASSKDRPTDTQYFGPGTRLTVL.

The chain uses TRBV4-2 and TRBJ1-2; TRBD1 matches 9 bases. Germline CDR1 and CDR2: LGHNA and YNFKEQ. The CDR3 is 17 residues long. The V segment lost 0 bases and the J segment 4 bases; nucleotides outside the gene matches: 9. The CDR3 sequence is CASSQDTGTGLTYGYTF. The CDR3 DNA is TGTGCCAGCAGCCAAGATACGGGGACAGGGCTTACCTATGGCTACACCTTC.

V gene TRBV4-1 combines with J gene TRBJ2-1; 10 nucleotides line up with TRBD2. CDR3 length equals 16 residues. The germline V gene encodes CDR1 MGHRA and CDR2 YSYEKL. The junction had 11 bases not matched to a gene; V was cut back by 3 bases and J by 9 bases. CDR3 coding DNA: TGCGCCAGCAGCCAGGGTAGCGGGGGGCTCGGGGGTGAGCAGTTCTTC. Translation gives CASSQGSGGLGGEQFF.

This clone was detected a few times. The chain uses TRBV2 and TRBJ1-4; TRBD1 agrees at 8 bases. V dropped 4 bases and J dropped 5; count of bases not matched to a gene: 3. Per germline, CDR1 SNHLY and CDR2 FYNNEI. The CDR3 is 14 residues long. CDR3 bases: TGTGCCAGCAGTGCCAACAGGGGGAATGAAAAACTGTTTTTT. Translation gives CASSANRGNEKLFF.